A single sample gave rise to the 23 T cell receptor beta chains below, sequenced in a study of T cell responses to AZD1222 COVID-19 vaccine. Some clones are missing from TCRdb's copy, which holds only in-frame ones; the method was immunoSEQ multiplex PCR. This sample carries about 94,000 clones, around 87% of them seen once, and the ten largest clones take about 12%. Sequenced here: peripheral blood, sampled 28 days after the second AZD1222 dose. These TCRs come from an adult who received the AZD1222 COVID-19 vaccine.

The CDR3, as DNA: TGTGCCAGCAGTGAAGTGGCAGGGGGCGGTGGCTATGGCTACACCTTC. Translating gives CASSEVAGGGGYGYTF. The chain uses TRBV2 and TRBJ1-2, with 8 nucleotides matching TRBD1. Germline V gene lookup returns CDR1 SNHLY and CDR2 FYNNEI. CDR3 length: 16 amino acids. The V gene end was trimmed by 1 base and the J gene end by 4 bases; junction bases not matched to a gene: 8.

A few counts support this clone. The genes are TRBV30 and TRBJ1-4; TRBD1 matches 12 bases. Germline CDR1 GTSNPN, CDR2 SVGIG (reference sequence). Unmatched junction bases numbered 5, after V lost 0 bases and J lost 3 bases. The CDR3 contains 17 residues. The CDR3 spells CAWSVLGQGASNEKLFF. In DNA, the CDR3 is TGTGCCTGGAGTGTCCTGGGACAGGGGGCATCTAATGAAAAACTGTTTTTT.

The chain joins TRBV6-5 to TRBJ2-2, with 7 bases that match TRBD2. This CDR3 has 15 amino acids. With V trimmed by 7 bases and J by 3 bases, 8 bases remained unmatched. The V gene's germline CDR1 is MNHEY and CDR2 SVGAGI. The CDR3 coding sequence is TGTGCCAGCACCCGTGGGACTAAAGACACCGGGGAGCTGTTTTTT. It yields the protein CASTRGTKDTGELFF.

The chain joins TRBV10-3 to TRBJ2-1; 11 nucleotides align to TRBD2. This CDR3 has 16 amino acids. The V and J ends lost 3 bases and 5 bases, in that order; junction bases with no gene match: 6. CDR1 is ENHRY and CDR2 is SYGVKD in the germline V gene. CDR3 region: CAISDLAGGVNNEQFF. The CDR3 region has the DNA TGTGCCATCAGTGATTTAGCGGGGGGGGTCAACAATGAGCAGTTCTTC.

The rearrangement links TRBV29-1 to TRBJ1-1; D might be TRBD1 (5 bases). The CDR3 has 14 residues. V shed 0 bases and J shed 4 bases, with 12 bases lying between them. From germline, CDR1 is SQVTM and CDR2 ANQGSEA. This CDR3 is CSVEDKLGGTEAFF. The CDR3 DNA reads TGCAGCGTTGAAGATAAATTGGGGGGCACTGAAGCTTTCTTT.

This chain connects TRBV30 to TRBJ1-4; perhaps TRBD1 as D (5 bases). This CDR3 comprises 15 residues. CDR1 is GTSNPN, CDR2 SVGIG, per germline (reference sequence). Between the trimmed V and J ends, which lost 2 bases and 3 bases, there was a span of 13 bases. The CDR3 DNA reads TGTGCCTGGAGTCGGGCGGGGGGATCTAATGAAAAACTGTTTTTT. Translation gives CAWSRAGGSNEKLFF.

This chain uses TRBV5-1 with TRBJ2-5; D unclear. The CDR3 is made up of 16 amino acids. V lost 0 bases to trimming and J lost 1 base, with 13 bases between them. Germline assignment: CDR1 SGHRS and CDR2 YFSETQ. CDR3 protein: CASSLGSFGGQETQYF. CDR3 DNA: TGCGCCAGCAGCTTGGGTTCGTTCGGCGGCCAAGAGACCCAGTACTTC. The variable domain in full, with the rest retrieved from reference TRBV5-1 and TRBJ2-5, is KAGVTQTPRYLIKTRGQQVTLSCSPISGHRSVSWYQQTPGQGLQFLFEYFSETQRNKGNFPGRFSGRQFSNSRSEMNVSTLELGDSALYLCASSLGSFGGQETQYFGPGTRLLVL.

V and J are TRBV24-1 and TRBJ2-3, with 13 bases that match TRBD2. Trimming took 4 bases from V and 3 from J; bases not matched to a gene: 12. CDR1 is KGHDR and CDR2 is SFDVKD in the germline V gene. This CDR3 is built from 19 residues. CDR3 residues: CATSDSLHGLAGVTDTQYF. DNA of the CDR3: TGTGCCACCAGTGACTCCCTCCACGGACTAGCGGGAGTTACAGATACGCAGTATTTT.

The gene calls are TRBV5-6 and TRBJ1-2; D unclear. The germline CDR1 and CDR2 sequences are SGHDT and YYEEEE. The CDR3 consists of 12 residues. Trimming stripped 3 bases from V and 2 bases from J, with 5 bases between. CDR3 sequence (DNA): TGTGCCAGCAGCTCGGGGAACTATGGCTACACCTTC. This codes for CASSSGNYGYTF.

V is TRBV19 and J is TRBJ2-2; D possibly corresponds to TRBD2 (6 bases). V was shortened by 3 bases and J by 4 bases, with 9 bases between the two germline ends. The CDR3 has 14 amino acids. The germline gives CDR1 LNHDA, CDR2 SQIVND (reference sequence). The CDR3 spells CASSMAGLTGELFF. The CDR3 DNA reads TGTGCCAGTAGTATGGCGGGACTCACCGGGGAGCTGTTTTTT.

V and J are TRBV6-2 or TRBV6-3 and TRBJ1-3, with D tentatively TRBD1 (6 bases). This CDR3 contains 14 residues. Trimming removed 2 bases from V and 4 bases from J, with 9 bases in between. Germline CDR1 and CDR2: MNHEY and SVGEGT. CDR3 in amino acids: CASSYGDTGNTIYF. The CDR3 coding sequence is TGTGCCAGCAGTTACGGGGACACCGGAAACACCATATATTTT.

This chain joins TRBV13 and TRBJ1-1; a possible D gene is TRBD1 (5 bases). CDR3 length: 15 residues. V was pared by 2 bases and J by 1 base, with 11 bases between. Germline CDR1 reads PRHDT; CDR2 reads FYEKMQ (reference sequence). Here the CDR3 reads CASSLWGRPNTEAFF. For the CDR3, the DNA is TGTGCCAGCAGCTTATGGGGCAGACCGAACACTGAAGCTTTCTTT.

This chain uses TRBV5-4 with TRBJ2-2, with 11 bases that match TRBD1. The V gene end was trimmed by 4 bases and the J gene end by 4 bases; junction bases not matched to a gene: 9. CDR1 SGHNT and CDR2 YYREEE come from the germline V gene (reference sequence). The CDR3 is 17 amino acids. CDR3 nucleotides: TGTGCCAGCAGCCAGCTGGGACAGGGGGGAGGCACCGGGGAGCTGTTTTTT. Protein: CASSQLGQGGGTGELFF.

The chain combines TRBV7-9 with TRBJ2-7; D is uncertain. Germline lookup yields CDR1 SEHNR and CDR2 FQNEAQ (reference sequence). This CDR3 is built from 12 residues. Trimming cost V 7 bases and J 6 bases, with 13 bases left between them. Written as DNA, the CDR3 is TGTGCCAGCACTGGAGACGGCGTCGAGCAGTACTTC. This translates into CASTGDGVEQYF.

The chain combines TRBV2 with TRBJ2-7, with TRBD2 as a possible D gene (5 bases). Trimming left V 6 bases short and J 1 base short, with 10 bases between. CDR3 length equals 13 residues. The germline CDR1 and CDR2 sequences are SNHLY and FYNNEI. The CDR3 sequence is CASRGSGSYEQYF. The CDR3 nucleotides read TGTGCCAGCAGGGGCTCGGGGTCCTACGAGCAGTACTTC.

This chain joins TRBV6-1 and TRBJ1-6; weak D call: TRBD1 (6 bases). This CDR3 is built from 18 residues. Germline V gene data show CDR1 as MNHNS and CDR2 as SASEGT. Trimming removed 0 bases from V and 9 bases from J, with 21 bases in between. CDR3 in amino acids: CASSEASYSYREVSPLHF. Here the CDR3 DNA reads TGTGCCAGCAGTGAAGCGAGTTATTCGTACAGGGAGGTTTCACCCCTCCACTTT.

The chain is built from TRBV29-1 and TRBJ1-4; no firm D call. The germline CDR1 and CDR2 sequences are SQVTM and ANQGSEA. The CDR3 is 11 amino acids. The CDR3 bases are TGCGCGGGGAGCCGAAATGAAAAACTGTTTTTT. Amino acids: CAGSRNEKLFF.

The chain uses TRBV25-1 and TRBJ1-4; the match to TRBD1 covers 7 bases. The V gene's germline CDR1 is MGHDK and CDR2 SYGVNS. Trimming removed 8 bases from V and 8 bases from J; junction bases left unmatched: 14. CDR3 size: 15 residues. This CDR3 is CASRRTDRVGEKLFF. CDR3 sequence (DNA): TGTGCCAGCCGCCGGACAGACAGGGTTGGCGAAAAACTGTTTTTT. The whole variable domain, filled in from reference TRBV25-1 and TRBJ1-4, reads EADIYQTPRYLVIGTGKKITLECSQTMGHDKMYWYQQDPGMELHLIHYSYGVNSTEKGDLSSESTVSRIRTEHFPLTLESARPSHTSQYLCASRRTDRVGEKLFFGSGTQLSVL.

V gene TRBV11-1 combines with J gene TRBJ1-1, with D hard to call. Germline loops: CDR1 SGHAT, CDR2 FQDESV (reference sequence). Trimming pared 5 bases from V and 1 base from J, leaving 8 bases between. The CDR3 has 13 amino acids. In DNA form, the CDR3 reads TGTGCCAGCAGCCCCCTCCGGAACACTGAAGCTTTCTTT. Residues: CASSPLRNTEAFF.

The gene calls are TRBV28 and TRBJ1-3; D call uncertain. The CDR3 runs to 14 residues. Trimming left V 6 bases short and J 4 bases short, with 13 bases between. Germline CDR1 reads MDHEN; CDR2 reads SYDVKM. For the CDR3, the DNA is TGTGCCAGCAGCCGAGGTGGATCGGGAAACACCATATATTTT. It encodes CASSRGGSGNTIYF.

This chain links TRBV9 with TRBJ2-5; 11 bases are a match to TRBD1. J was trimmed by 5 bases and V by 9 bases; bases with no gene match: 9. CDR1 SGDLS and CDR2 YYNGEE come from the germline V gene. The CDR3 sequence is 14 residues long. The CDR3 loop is CANRLGQGEETQYF. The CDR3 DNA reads TGTGCCAACAGACTGGGACAGGGGGAGGAGACCCAGTACTTC.

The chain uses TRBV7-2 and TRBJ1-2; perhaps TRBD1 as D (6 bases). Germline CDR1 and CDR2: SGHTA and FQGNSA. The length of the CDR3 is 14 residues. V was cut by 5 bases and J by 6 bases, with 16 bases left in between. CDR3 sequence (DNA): TGTGCCAGCAGCCCATCCCAACAGGGAAATGGCTACACCTTC. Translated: CASSPSQQGNGYTF. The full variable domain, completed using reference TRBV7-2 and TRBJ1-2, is GAGVSQSPSNKVTEKGKDVELRCDPISGHTALYWYRQSLGQGLEFLIYFQGNSAPDKSGLPSDRFSAERTGGSVSTLTIQRTQQEDSAVYLCASSPSQQGNGYTFGSGTRLTVV.

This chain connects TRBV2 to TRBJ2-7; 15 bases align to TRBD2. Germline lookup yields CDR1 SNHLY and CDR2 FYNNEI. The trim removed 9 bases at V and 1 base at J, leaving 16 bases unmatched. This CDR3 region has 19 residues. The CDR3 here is CASQRPGLAGGRGSYEQYF. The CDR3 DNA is TGTGCCAGTCAACGCCCGGGACTAGCGGGAGGTAGGGGGTCCTACGAGCAGTACTTC. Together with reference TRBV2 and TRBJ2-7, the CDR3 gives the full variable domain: EPEVTQTPSHQVTQMGQEVILRCVPISNHLYFYWYRQILGQKVEFLVSFYNNEISEKSEIFDDQFSVERPDGSNFTLKIRSTKLEDSAMYFCASQRPGLAGGRGSYEQYFGPGTRLTVT.